This T cell receptor (beta chain) originates from a study of radiation and T cells in renal cell carcinoma. This table comes from immunoSEQ multiplex PCR, and its TCRdb copy is limited to in-frame clones, with some not included. Of approximately 120,000 clones in the sample, 81% are singletons; the top ten hold 5.8%. The CDR3 has 12 residues. V shed 3 bases and J shed 7 bases, with 10 bases lying between them. Germline-derived CDR1 and CDR2 are SGHDN and FVKESK. Time point here: blood 2 weeks post-SBRT. Stated treatment: 15 Gy SBRT to primary tumor, nephrectomy 4 weeks later. Blood was sampled at baseline, 2 weeks and 4 weeks after SBRT.

V gene TRBV14 combines with J gene TRBJ2-7; D call uncertain. The sample was blood, taken from a patient whose treatment included radiotherapy and nephrectomy. The receptor was derived from a man aged 50-60 years with renal cell carcinoma. The CDR3 reads CASSHPQREQYF. The CDR3 coding sequence is TGTGCCAGCAGCCATCCTCAGAGGGAGCAGTACTTC.